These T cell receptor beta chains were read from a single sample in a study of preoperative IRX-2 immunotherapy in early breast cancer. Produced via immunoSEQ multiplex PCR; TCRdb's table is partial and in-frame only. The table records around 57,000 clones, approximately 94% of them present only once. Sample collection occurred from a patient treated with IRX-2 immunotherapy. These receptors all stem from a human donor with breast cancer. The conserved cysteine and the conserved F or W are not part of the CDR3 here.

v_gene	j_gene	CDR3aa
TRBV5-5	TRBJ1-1	ASSFTAGIMNTEAF
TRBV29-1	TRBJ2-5	SVWPGSGETQY
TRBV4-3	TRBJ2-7	ASSLSRASGYYEQY
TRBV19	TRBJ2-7	ASSITHDRANEQY
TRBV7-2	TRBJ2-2	ASSLRAGAGTNTGELF
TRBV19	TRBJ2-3	ASTRSGVGSTDTQY
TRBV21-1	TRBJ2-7	ASSKGPPGYEQY
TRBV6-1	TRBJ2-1	ASRPGGDEQF
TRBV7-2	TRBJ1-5	ASSPQPFRTGVNQPQH
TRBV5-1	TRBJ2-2	ASRFSAGTGYAGELF
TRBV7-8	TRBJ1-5	ASSLVRTSSNQPQH
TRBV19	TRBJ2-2	ASSPSDPGELF
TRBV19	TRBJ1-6	ASTPGGTAGNSPLH
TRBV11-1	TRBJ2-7	ASSLAPDRDSYEQY
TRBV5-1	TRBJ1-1	ASSLRPGQGATEAF
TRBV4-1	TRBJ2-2	ASSQELSEANTGELF
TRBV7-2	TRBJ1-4	ASSRGGAANEKLF
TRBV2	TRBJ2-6	ASRVSGRARGANVLT
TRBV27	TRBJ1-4	ASTAGQGEEKLF
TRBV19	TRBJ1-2	ASSTGHLGGYT
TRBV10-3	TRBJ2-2	AISAQGANTGELF
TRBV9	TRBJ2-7	ASSVTAQLEGEQY
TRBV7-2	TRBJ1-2	ASSPDRGRGGYT
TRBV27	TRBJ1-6	ASSLYNSPLH